This TCR beta chain was sequenced in a study of siplizumab effects on memory and regulatory T cells. There are 13 residues in the CDR3. Germline V gene sequence: CDR1 MRHNA, CDR2 SNTAGT. V lost 7 bases and J lost 3, with 12 bases in between. This clone occurred a few times. As yet, its antigen is unknown. Study-level points and caveats: The study found that mappable alloreactive CD4+ clones averaged roughly 70% Treg-derived with siplizumab and under 35% in controls.

Roughly 100,000 TCR templates underwent assay in every sample. The method was immunoSEQ multiplex PCR; TCRdb's version includes in-frame clones alone and lacks a portion of them. The data show 100,000 or so clones, more than 90% seen once. This clonotype was obtained from a human donor in good health. Some clones in this sample may be carry-over from other donors' samples. Source material: CD4+ T cells sorted from blood. This sequence joins TRBV6-4 and TRBJ1-1; possibly TRBD1 for D (5 bases). The CDR3 bases are TGTGCCAGCAAGAGCTCCAGGGACACTGAAGCTTTCTTT. Translation: CASKSSRDTEAFF.